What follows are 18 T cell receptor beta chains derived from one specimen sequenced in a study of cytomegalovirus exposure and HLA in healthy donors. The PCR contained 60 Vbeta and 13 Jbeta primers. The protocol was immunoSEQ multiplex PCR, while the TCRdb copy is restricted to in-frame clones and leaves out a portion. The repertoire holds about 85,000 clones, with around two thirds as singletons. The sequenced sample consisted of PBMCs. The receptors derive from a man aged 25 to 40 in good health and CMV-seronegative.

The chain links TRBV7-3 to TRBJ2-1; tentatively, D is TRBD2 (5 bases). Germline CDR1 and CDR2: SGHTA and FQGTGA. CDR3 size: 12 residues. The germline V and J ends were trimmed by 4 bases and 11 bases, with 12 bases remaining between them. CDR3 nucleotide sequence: TGTGCCAGCAGCTCGACTAACCGACAGCAGTTCTTC. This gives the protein CASSSTNRQQFF.

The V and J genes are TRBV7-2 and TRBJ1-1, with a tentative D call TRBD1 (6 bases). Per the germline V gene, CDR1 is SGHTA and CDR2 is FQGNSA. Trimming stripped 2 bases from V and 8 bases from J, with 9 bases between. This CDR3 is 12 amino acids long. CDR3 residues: CASSLFDREAFF. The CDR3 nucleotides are TGTGCCAGCAGCTTATTCGACAGGGAAGCTTTCTTT.

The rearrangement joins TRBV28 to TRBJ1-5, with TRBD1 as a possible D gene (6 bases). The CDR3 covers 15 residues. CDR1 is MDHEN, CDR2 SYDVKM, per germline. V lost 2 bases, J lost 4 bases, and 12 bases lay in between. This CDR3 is CASSLTEGTNQPQHF. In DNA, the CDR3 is TGTGCCAGCAGTTTAACCGAAGGGACAAATCAGCCCCAGCATTTT.

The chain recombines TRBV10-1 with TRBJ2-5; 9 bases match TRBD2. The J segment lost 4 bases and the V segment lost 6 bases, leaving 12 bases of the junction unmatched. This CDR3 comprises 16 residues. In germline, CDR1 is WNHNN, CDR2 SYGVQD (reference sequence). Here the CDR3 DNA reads TGCGCCAGCAGAAACTCGGGACTAGCTTTCAGAGAGACCCAGTACTTC. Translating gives CASRNSGLAFRETQYF.

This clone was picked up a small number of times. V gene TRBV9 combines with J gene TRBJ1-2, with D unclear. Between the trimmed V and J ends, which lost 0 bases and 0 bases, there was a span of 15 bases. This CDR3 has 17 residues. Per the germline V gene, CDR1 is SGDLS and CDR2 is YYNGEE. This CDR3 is CASSVATGGDANYGYTF. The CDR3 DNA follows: TGTGCCAGCAGCGTAGCTACTGGCGGAGATGCTAACTATGGCTACACCTTC.

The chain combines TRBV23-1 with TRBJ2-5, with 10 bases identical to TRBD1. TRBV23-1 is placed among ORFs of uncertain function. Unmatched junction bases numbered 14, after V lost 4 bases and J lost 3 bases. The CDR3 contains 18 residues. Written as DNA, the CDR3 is TGCGCCAGCAGTCCTCCGTCCCTCCGGGACAGGGGCGAAGAGACCCAGTACTTC. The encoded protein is CASSPPSLRDRGEETQYF.

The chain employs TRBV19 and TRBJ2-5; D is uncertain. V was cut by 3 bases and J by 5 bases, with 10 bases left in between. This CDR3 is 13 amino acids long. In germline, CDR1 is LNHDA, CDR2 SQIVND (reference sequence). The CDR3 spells CASSMPGRETQYF. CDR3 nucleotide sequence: TGTGCCAGTAGTATGCCTGGTCGGGAGACCCAGTACTTC. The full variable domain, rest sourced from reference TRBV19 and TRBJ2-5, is DGGITQSPKYLFRKEGQNVTLSCEQNLNHDAMYWYRQDPGQGLRLIYYSQIVNDFQKGDIAEGYSVSREKKESFPLTVTSAQKNPTAFYLCASSMPGRETQYFGPGTRLLVL.

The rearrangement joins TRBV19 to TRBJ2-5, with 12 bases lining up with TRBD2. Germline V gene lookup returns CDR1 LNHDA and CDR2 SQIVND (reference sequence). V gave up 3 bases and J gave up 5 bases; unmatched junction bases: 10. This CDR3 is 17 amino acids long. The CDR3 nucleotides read TGTGCCAGTAGTATCACTGCTAGCGGGGGGGTCGGGGAGACCCAGTACTTC. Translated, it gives CASSITASGGVGETQYF. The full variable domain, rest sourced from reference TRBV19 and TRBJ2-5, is DGGITQSPKYLFRKEGQNVTLSCEQNLNHDAMYWYRQDPGQGLRLIYYSQIVNDFQKGDIAEGYSVSREKKESFPLTVTSAQKNPTAFYLCASSITASGGVGETQYFGPGTRLLVL.

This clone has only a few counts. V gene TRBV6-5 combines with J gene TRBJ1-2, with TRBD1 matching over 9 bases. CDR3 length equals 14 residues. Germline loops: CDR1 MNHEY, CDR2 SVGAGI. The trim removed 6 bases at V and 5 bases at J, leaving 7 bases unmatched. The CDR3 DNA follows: TGTGCCAGCAGCGGGACAGGGAAGGAATATGGCTACACCTTC. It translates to CASSGTGKEYGYTF.

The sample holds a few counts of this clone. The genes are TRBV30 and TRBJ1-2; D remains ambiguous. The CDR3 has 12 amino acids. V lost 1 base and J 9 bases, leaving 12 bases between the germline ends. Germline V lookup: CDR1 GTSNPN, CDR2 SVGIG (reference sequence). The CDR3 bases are TGTGCCTGGAGTGAAGGGAGGGCTAGCTACACCTTC. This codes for CAWSEGRASYTF.

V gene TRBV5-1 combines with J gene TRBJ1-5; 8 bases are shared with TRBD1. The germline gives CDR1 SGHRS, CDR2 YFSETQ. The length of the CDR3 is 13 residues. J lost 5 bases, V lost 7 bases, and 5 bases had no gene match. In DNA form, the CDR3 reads TGCGCCAGCGCGACAGGGGTCGATCAGCCCCAGCATTTT. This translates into CASATGVDQPQHF.

The CDR3 coding sequence is TGTGCCAGCAGCTTATTAGCGGGAGAAGAGCAGTACTTC. Residues: CASSLLAGEEQYF. The V call is TRBV7-3, the J call TRBJ2-7, with 9 bases matching TRBD2. The V gene's germline CDR1 is SGHTA and CDR2 FQGTGA. The CDR3 spans 13 residues. Losses at the gene ends were 2 bases for V and 7 bases for J; bases not matched to a gene: 3.

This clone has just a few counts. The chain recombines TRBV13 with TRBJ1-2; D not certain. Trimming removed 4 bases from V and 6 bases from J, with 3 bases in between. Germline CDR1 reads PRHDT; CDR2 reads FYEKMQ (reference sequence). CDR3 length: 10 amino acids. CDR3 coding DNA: TGTGCCAGCAGCTCGGATGGCTACACCTTC. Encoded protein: CASSSDGYTF.

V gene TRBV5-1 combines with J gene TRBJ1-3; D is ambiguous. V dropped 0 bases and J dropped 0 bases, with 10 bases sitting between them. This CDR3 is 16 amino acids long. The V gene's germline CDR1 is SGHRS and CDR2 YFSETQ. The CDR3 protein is CASSLGGEHSGNTIYF. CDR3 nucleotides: TGCGCCAGCAGCTTGGGTGGGGAGCACTCTGGAAACACCATATATTTT.

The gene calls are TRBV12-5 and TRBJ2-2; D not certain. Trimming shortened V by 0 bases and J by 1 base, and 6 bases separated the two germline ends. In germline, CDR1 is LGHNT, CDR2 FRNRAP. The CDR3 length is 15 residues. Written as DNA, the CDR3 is TGTGCTAGTGGTTTGGTACATGGGAACACCGGGGAGCTGTTTTTT. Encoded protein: CASGLVHGNTGELFF.

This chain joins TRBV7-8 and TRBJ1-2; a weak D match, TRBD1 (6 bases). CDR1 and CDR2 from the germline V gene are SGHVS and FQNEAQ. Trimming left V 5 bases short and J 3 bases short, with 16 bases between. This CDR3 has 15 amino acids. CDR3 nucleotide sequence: TGTGCCAGCAGCCCGTGGACAGTTGGGGACTATGGCTACACCTTC. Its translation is CASSPWTVGDYGYTF.

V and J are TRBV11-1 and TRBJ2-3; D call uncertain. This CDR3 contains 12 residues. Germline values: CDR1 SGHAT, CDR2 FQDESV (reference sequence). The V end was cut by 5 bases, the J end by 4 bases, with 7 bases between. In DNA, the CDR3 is TGTGCCAGCAGCCCCGAGGCAGATACGCAGTATTTT. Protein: CASSPEADTQYF.

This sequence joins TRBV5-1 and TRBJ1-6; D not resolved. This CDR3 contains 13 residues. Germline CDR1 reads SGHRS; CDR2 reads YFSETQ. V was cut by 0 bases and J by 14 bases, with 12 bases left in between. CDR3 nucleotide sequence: TGCGCCAGCAGCTTGGACTGGAGCCGGGCCCTCCACTTT. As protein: CASSLDWSRALHF. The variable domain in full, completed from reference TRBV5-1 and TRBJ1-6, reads KAGVTQTPRYLIKTRGQQVTLSCSPISGHRSVSWYQQTPGQGLQFLFEYFSETQRNKGNFPGRFSGRQFSNSRSEMNVSTLELGDSALYLCASSLDWSRALHFGNGTRLTVT.